The 26 T cell receptor beta chains below were found in one sample sequenced in a study of T cells after yellow fever vaccination. TCRdb re-analysed the 5' RACE reads in MiXCR, keeping a single row per CDR3 protein. Of 500,000 to 650,000 distinct CDR3 sequences in the sample, 17% are singletons; the top ten hold about 18%. The material sequenced was PBMCs, taken about 5 days after the first yellow fever vaccination. The source is a man younger than 35 who received the YFV17D yellow fever vaccine.

This clonotype has ten or more counts. V is TRBV9 and J is TRBJ1-5; D unresolved. The CDR3 is 13 residues long. Deletions cut 3 bases from V and 4 bases from J, with 8 bases between. The germline gives CDR1 SGDLS, CDR2 YYNGEE. The CDR3 region has the DNA TGTGCCAGCAGCGAGATTGGGAATCAGCCCCAGCATTTT. Translating gives CASSEIGNQPQHF. Full variable domain (remainder filled in from reference TRBV9 and TRBJ1-5): DSGVTQTPKHLITATGQRVTLRCSPRSGDLSVYWYQQSLDQGLQFLIQYYNGEERAKGNILERFSAQQFPDLHSELNLSSLELGDSALYFCASSEIGNQPQHFGDGTRLSIL.

This clonotype was observed a handful of times. V is TRBV30 and J is TRBJ2-7; a weak D match, TRBD2 (5 bases). The V gene lost 5 bases and the J gene lost 4 bases, with 12 bases spanning the gap. Germline V lookup: CDR1 GTSNPN, CDR2 SVGIG (reference sequence). The CDR3 runs to 12 residues. CDR3 amino acids: CAWDGGGYEQYF. The CDR3 DNA sequence: TGTGCCTGGGACGGAGGAGGATACGAGCAGTACTTC.

This clonotype was counted between two and nine times. The V call is TRBV12-3 or TRBV12-4, the J call TRBJ2-3; D remains unclear. The CDR3 consists of 17 residues. The V end lost 4 bases, the J end lost 2 bases, and 19 bases lay between the germline ends. The CDR3 protein is CASSWVPTEVNTDTQYF. CDR3 sequence (DNA): TGTGCCAGCAGTTGGGTTCCGACGGAAGTCAACACAGATACGCAGTATTTT.

The DNA of the CDR3 is TGTGCCAGCAGTTACCCGAGTGGTGAGCAGTTCTTC. Translating it yields CASSYPSGEQFF. The chain couples TRBV6-6 to TRBJ2-1; D unclear. Germline lookup yields CDR1 MNHNY and CDR2 SVGAGI (reference sequence). The CDR3 contains 12 residues. V lost 2 bases, J lost 9 bases, and 8 bases lay in between.

The gene calls are TRBV18 and TRBJ2-3; TRBD1 or TRBD2 may be the D gene (5 bases each). The CDR3 extends over 14 amino acids. Germline CDR1 reads KGHSH; CDR2 reads LQKENI. V lost 1 base and J 6 bases, leaving 11 bases between the germline ends. Written as DNA, the CDR3 is TGTGCCAGCTCACCACGTTCTGGGGGTGATACGCAGTATTTT. Encoded protein: CASSPRSGGDTQYF. The full variable domain, with the rest looked up from reference TRBV18 and TRBJ2-3, is NAGVMQNPRHLVRRRGQEARLRCSPMKGHSHVYWYRQLPEEGLKFMVYLQKENIIDESGMPKERFSAEFPKEGPSILRIQQVVRGDSAAYFCASSPRSGGDTQYFGPGTRLTVL.

As regards this clonotype: Mismatch with germline at one junction end may stem from a read error. The rearrangement joins TRBV9 to TRBJ2-2, with D tentatively TRBD1 or TRBD2 (5 bases each). CDR3 length: 17 residues. The germline V gene encodes CDR1 SGDLS and CDR2 YYNGEE. The chain's CDR3 is CASSAQWGRMGTEELFF. The CDR3 DNA is TGTGCCAGCAGCGCCCAGTGGGGACGGATGGGAACCGAGGAGCTGTTTTTT.

The genes are TRBV12-3 or TRBV12-4 and TRBJ1-5; 8 bases match TRBD1. The J segment lost 7 bases and the V segment lost 4 bases, leaving 9 bases of the junction unmatched. CDR3 size: 15 residues. The CDR3 sequence: CASSSVDRGNQPQHF. As DNA, the CDR3 is TGTGCCAGCAGTTCCGTCGACAGGGGTAACCAGCCCCAGCATTTT.

This clonotype was detected ten times or more. This chain joins TRBV4-3 and TRBJ2-7; 11 bases line up with TRBD1. There are 15 residues in the CDR3. The germline CDR1 and CDR2 sequences are LGHNA and YSLEER. J lost 3 bases, V lost 0 bases, and 1 base had no gene match. CDR3 region: CASSQEGTGGYEQYF. The CDR3 nucleotides are TGCGCCAGCAGCCAAGAGGGGACAGGGGGCTACGAGCAGTACTTC.

This clonotype appeared a few times. The chain is built from TRBV7-9 and TRBJ2-7; tentatively, D is TRBD2 (7 bases). This CDR3 contains 12 residues. Germline V CDR1 and CDR2: SEHNR, FQNEAQ (reference sequence). V was pared by 3 bases and J by 7 bases, with 10 bases between. CDR3 amino acids: CASSFGGLEQYV. CDR3 in DNA: TGTGCCAGCAGCTTCGGGGGGCTGGAGCAGTACGTC.

This chain's CDR3 is CASSFMGGRYNEQFF. The CDR3, as DNA: TGCGCCAGCAGCTTTATGGGGGGCCGGTACAATGAGCAGTTCTTC. The J gene is TRBJ2-1, the V gene TRBV5-1; D may match TRBD1 or TRBD2 (6 bases each). CDR1 is SGHRS, CDR2 YFSETQ, per germline. The CDR3 totals 15 residues. V lost 2 bases to trimming and J lost 4 bases, with 13 bases between them.

This clonotype was counted between two and nine times. The chain links TRBV5-4 to TRBJ2-3; 12 bases align to TRBD2. Germline CDR1 and CDR2: SGHNT and YYREEE (reference sequence). After removal of 6 bases from V and 11 bases from J, the junction contained 10 bases not matched to a gene. The CDR3 is made up of 14 amino acids. As DNA, the CDR3 is TGTGCCAGCAAACTAGCGGGGGGCCTAAGGGGGCAGTATTTT. Its protein product is CASKLAGGLRGQYF.

This chain joins TRBV12-3 or TRBV12-4 and TRBJ2-2, with D unclear. The CDR3 is made up of 14 amino acids. The V end lost 4 bases, the J end lost 5 bases, and 11 bases lay between the germline ends. The CDR3 coding sequence is TGTGCCAGCAGTTCCCTGACTCTTACCGGGGAGCTGTTTTTT. Its protein is CASSSLTLTGELFF.

The chain couples TRBV4-2 to TRBJ2-5, with 11 bases fitting TRBD2. Germline assignment: CDR1 LGHNA and CDR2 YNFKEQ. The CDR3 has 18 amino acids. V lost 1 base, J lost 4 bases, and 11 bases stayed unmatched. CDR3 DNA: TGTGCCAGCAGCCAAGGGTCGGGTAGCGGACTAGCGGGAGAGACCCAGTACTTC. It specifies CASSQGSGSGLAGETQYF.

CDR3 nucleotides: TGTGCCAGCGGGGACCCACGAGGCTCCTATAATTCACCCCTCCACTTT. It codes for CASGDPRGSYNSPLHF. The chain links TRBV6-2 or TRBV6-3 to TRBJ1-6; D is perhaps TRBD1 (5 bases). Trimming removed 8 bases from V and 0 bases from J, with 14 bases in between. The CDR3 is 16 amino acids. Looked up from germline, CDR1 is MNHEY and CDR2 is SVGEGT.

This clonotype came up a few times. The V gene is TRBV24-1, the J gene TRBJ2-1, with a weak D call TRBD1 (6 bases). V was trimmed by 4 bases and J by 7 bases, leaving 10 bases between them. The germline gives CDR1 KGHDR, CDR2 SFDVKD. CDR3 length: 13 amino acids. CDR3 nucleotides: TGTGCCACCAGTGACCATGGACAGAATGAGCAGTTCTTC. Translating it yields CATSDHGQNEQFF.

This chain links TRBV6-1 with TRBJ1-6, with a weak D call TRBD1 (6 bases). This CDR3 comprises 15 residues. Trimming removed 5 bases from V and 10 bases from J, with 18 bases in between. Germline lookup yields CDR1 MNHNS and CDR2 SASEGT. The CDR3 bases are TGTGCCAGCAGTCATGACAGGACCGTACAGTCACCCCTCCACTTT. Amino acids: CASSHDRTVQSPLHF.

This chain joins TRBV29-1 and TRBJ1-1; D is unclear. Germline V gene data show CDR1 as SQVTM and CDR2 as ANQGSEA. Deletions cut 5 bases from V and 6 bases from J, with 10 bases between. CDR3 length: 11 residues. The CDR3 DNA reads as TGCAGCGTTTACACTCCCCCTGAAGCTTTCTTT. It encodes CSVYTPPEAFF.

This clonotype was detected a few times. This chain uses TRBV18 with TRBJ1-6; D is ambiguous. Trimming cost V 6 bases and J 5 bases, with 11 bases left between them. The CDR3 is made up of 14 amino acids. Per the germline V gene, CDR1 is KGHSH and CDR2 is LQKENI. The DNA for the CDR3 is TGTGCCAGCTCCCTCGGCCTGAATAATTCACCCCTCCACTTT. It translates to CASSLGLNNSPLHF.

The gene calls are TRBV20-1 and TRBJ2-7, with TRBD2 matching 7 bases. The germline V gene has CDR1 DFQATT and CDR2 SNEGSKA (reference sequence). The CDR3 length is 13 residues. The CDR3 sequence is CGCLGLLGEEQYV. In DNA form, the CDR3 reads TGCGGATGTCTGGGACTACTGGGGGAAGAGCAGTACGTC.

This clonotype has a handful of counts. The gene calls are TRBV12-3 or TRBV12-4 and TRBJ2-2; D is unclear. The CDR3 covers 14 residues. Trimming removed 3 bases at V and 0 bases at J, with 5 bases between. CDR3 DNA sequence: TGTGCCAGCAGTTTCAATGCGAACACCGGGGAGCTGTTTTTT. Amino acids: CASSFNANTGELFF.

This clonotype was counted only a few times. CDR3 residues: CASSSGQAQLFF. CDR3 bases: TGTGCCAGCAGCTCTGGACAGGCTCAACTGTTCTTC. The chain carries TRBV11-3 and TRBJ2-1, with 7 bases aligning to TRBD1. Losses at the gene ends were 4 bases for V and 15 bases for J; bases not matched to a gene: 9. The germline gives CDR1 SGHNT, CDR2 YENEEA. There are 12 residues in the CDR3.

The V gene is TRBV28, the J gene TRBJ1-2; tentatively, D is TRBD1 (5 bases). Germline values: CDR1 MDHEN, CDR2 SYDVKM. CDR3 length: 12 residues. Between the trimmed V and J ends, which lost 6 bases and 1 base, there was a span of 6 bases. CDR3 region: CASSRVNYGYTF. The CDR3, as DNA: TGTGCCAGCAGCAGGGTTAACTATGGCTACACCTTC.

A few counts support this clonotype. The chain has TRBV4-3 and TRBJ2-5; 11 positions match TRBD2. J was trimmed by 2 bases and V by 3 bases; bases with no gene match: 5. The germline gives CDR1 LGHNA, CDR2 YSLEER. The CDR3 is made up of 16 amino acids. CDR3 coding DNA: TGCGCCAGCAGCCAGGCACTAGCGGGGGCACAAGAGACCCAGTACTTC. As protein: CASSQALAGAQETQYF.

This clonotype was counted a few times. V and J are TRBV6-5 and TRBJ1-4; 11 bases match TRBD1. Trimming cost V 7 bases and J 1 base; bases outside gene matches: 8. The CDR3 has 17 amino acids. CDR1 and CDR2 (germline): MNHEY, SVGAGI. CDR3 nucleotides: TGTGCCAGCACCTACTCCGGGACAGGGGGAACTAATGAAAAACTGTTTTTT. Its protein product is CASTYSGTGGTNEKLFF.

This clonotype came up a few times. The chain carries TRBV12-3 or TRBV12-4 and TRBJ2-3; 7 nucleotides agree with TRBD1. The CDR3 spans 15 residues. After removal of 5 bases from V and 4 bases from J, the junction contained 9 bases not matched to a gene. In nucleotides, the CDR3 is TGTGCCAGCAGTCACCCCAAGGGGGCTCCAGATACGCAGTATTTT. This sequence encodes CASSHPKGAPDTQYF.

The chain is built from TRBV5-1 and TRBJ2-5; D gene unclear. There are 14 residues in the CDR3. Germline V gene lookup returns CDR1 SGHRS and CDR2 YFSETQ. V lost 1 base, J lost 2 bases, and 9 bases lay in between. CDR3 loop: CASSLSVSQETQYF. In nucleotides, the CDR3 is TGCGCCAGCAGCTTGAGTGTGAGTCAAGAGACCCAGTACTTC.